This T cell receptor beta chain stems from a study of OX40 agonist ivuxolimab in advanced cancers. Study in general: The dose-escalation group included hepatocellular carcinoma, melanoma, renal cell carcinoma and head and neck cancer. Partial responses occurred in three patients (one hepatocellular carcinoma, two cutaneous melanoma).

Notes on this clone: Antigen unknown.

The protocol was immunoSEQ multiplex PCR, while the TCRdb copy is restricted to in-frame clones and leaves out a portion. This sample carries around 43,000 clones, about nine tenths of them seen once, and the ten largest clones take less than 15%. General observations from the study: CD8+ T cells averaged more expanded clones than CD4+. Both CD4+ and CD8+ T cell populations in blood had undergone clonal expansion by week 6 at 0.1 to 3.0 mg/kg.

Trimming took off 1 base at V and 6 bases at J, with 11 bases between the two ends. The CDR3 totals 14 residues. The V gene's germline CDR1 is LNHDA and CDR2 SQIVND (reference sequence). The sequence was collected from an adult with an advanced solid tumor such as melanoma, head and neck, liver or kidney cancer. Specimen: CD4+ or CD8+ T cells sorted from blood, collected in a trial of the OX40 agonist ivuxolimab. The gene calls are TRBV19 and TRBJ2-3; no clear D. For the CDR3, the DNA is TGTGCCAGTAGTATAGGGCAGGTTCCCGATACGCAGTATTTT. Translating gives CASSIGQVPDTQYF.